This entry concerns a single T cell receptor beta chain. No antigen is known for it. Libraries were prepared by immunoSEQ multiplex PCR; TCRdb keeps only in-frame clonotypes and omits some of them. The repertoire includes about 160,000 clones, around nine tenths of them detected once, and 2% to 2.5% sits in the top ten. This sample is part of a study of cytomegalovirus exposure and HLA in healthy donors. Study-level findings and limits: Reported results showed that the classifier diagnosed cytomegalovirus status with high specificity and sensitivity. The authors listed around 150 TCR beta chains as cytomegalovirus-associated. A few CMV-associated chains were confirmed in vitro to be specific for CMV antigens. In the roughly 130 validation repertoires, a later analysis found that first-cohort TCR clusters tended to co-occur.

This CDR3 has 15 amino acids. The V gene end was trimmed by 5 bases and the J gene end by 2 bases; junction bases not matched to a gene: 5. Germline CDR1 is SGHAT and CDR2 is FQDESV (reference sequence). The V gene is TRBV11-1, the J gene TRBJ1-1; the match to TRBD1 covers 10 bases. The sequenced material came from PBMCs. The clonotype comes from a young woman in good health and CMV-seronegative. The CDR3 region has the DNA TGTGCCAGCAGCGTAGGGGACAGGGGTAACACTGAAGCTTTCTTT. As protein: CASSVGDRGNTEAFF.